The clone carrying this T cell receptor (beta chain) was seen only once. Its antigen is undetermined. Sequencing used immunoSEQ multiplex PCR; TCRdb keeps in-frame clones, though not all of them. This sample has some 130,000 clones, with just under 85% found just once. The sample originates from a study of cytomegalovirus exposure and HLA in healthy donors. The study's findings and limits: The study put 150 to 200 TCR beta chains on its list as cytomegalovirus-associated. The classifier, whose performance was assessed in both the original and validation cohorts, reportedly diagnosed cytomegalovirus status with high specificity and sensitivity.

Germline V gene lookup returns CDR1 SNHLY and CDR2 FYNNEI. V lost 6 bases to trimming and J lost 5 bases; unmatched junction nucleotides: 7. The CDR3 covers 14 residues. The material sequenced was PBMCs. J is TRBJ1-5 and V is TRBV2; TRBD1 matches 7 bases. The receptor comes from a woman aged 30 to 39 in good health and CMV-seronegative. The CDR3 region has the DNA TGTGCCAGCAGCCCGACAGGGTCAGATCAGCCCCAGCATTTT. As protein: CASSPTGSDQPQHF.